This entry lists 7 T cell receptor beta chains sequenced from one sample in a study of blood T cell repertoires in COVID-19. The protocol was immunoSEQ multiplex PCR, while the TCRdb copy is restricted to in-frame clones and leaves out a portion. The sample holds about 76,000 clones; approximately 81% are singletons and the top ten take 9.5% to 13%. The sample consisted of peripheral blood. These receptors were taken from a man in his 60s with COVID-19, enrolled during active disease.

This clone has more than one count but fewer than ten. This rearrangement joins TRBV5-1 to TRBJ2-7; 12 bases are a match to TRBD1. The CDR3 covers 16 residues. Trimming took 3 bases from V and 5 from J; bases not matched to a gene: 9. Germline CDR1 reads SGHRS; CDR2 reads YFSETQ. The CDR3 DNA sequence: TGCGCCAGCAGCTCCACCCGGGACAGGGGGCGTAACGAGCAGTACTTC. Its protein product is CASSSTRDRGRNEQYF.

The rearrangement joins TRBV15 to TRBJ1-5; no clear D. The germline V gene encodes CDR1 LNHNV and CDR2 YYDKDF (reference sequence). Trimming cost V 0 bases and J 5 bases, with 5 bases left between them. The CDR3 sequence is 13 residues long. In DNA form, the CDR3 reads TGTGCCACCAGCAGAGATCAGGATCAGCCCCAGCATTTT. Translating it yields CATSRDQDQPQHF.

This rearrangement joins TRBV9 to TRBJ1-4, with 7 bases aligning to TRBD1. V dropped 4 bases and J dropped 7; count of bases not matched to a gene: 10. The CDR3 loop spans 15 amino acids. CDR1 is SGDLS and CDR2 is YYNGEE in the germline V gene. CDR3 residues: CASSSSGGLVEKLFF. The CDR3 bases are TGTGCCAGCAGCTCCTCAGGGGGGCTCGTTGAAAAACTGTTTTTT.

The chain employs TRBV18 and TRBJ2-2, with TRBD1 as a possible D gene (6 bases). The CDR3 has 16 amino acids. Trimming took 4 bases from V and 2 from J, leaving 14 bases between them. Germline loops: CDR1 KGHSH, CDR2 LQKENI. CDR3 DNA sequence: TGTGCCAGCTCACAAACAGGGACGATAAACACCGGGGAGCTGTTTTTT. Translating it yields CASSQTGTINTGELFF.

V is TRBV3-1 (or the pseudogene TRBV3-2) and J is TRBJ2-3, with TRBD1 as a possible D gene (6 bases). Germline assignment: CDR1 LGHDT and CDR2 YNNKEL (reference sequence). Trimming pared 6 bases from V and 0 bases from J, leaving 13 bases between. The CDR3 is 15 residues long. Here the CDR3 DNA reads TGTGCCAGCAGATTGACAGGTGTTAGCACAGATACGCAGTATTTT. Its protein product is CASRLTGVSTDTQYF.

The gene calls are TRBV6-5 and TRBJ2-1; D may be TRBD2 (6 bases). V dropped 2 bases and J dropped 4 bases, with 15 bases sitting between them. Germline loops: CDR1 MNHEY, CDR2 SVGAGI. The CDR3 extends over 16 amino acids. The CDR3 DNA reads as TGTGCCAGCAGTTACCGTACGGAGGGCCGATACAATGAGCAGTTCTTC. It translates to CASSYRTEGRYNEQFF.

The count of this clone is one. The chain has TRBV28 and TRBJ1-2; D call uncertain. The CDR3 runs to 13 residues. The V and J ends lost 6 bases and 0 bases respectively, with 8 bases between them. Germline CDR1 and CDR2: MDHEN and SYDVKM. Here the CDR3 DNA reads TGTGCCAGCAGCTATGGAGCTAACTATGGCTACACCTTC. Amino acids: CASSYGANYGYTF.